The 22 T cell receptor beta chains presented below share a single source sample, sequenced in a study of blood T cell repertoires in COVID-19. The protocol was immunoSEQ multiplex PCR, while the TCRdb copy is restricted to in-frame clones and leaves out a portion. Among 170,000 or so clones listed, 70% to 80% were seen once. The sample was PBMCs or T cells enriched from blood (not recorded which). The receptor source for this set is a woman in her 50s who had recovered from COVID-19.

The CDR3 here is CASSQGDRGWTDTQYF. CDR3 sequence (DNA): TGCGCCAGCAGCCAAGGCGACAGGGGGTGGACAGATACGCAGTATTTT. This chain connects TRBV4-1 to TRBJ2-3; 9 nucleotides match TRBD1. The CDR3 runs 16 residues. Per the germline V gene, CDR1 is MGHRA and CDR2 is YSYEKL. The V segment lost 1 base and the J segment 3 bases; nucleotides outside the gene matches: 5.

There are a few counts of this clone. The chain employs TRBV6-5 and TRBJ2-1, with TRBD2 as a possible D gene (6 bases). V lost 0 bases to trimming and J lost 12 bases, with 6 bases between them. The CDR3 covers 11 residues. The germline V gene encodes CDR1 MNHEY and CDR2 SVGAGI. The CDR3 here is CASSYSTRQFF. Written as DNA, the CDR3 is TGTGCCAGCAGTTACTCGACTAGGCAGTTCTTC.

This clone appeared a few times. Additional DNA sequences in this sample encode the identical CDR3. J is TRBJ1-1 and V is TRBV28; 7 bases fit TRBD1. Looked up from germline, CDR1 is MDHEN and CDR2 is SYDVKM. Trimming took 1 base from V and 3 from J; bases not matched to a gene: 2. There are 14 residues in the CDR3. CDR3: CASSLLTGDTEAFF. The CDR3 DNA is TGTGCCAGCAGTTTATTAACAGGGGACACTGAAGCTTTCTTT.

The chain couples TRBV6-2 or TRBV6-3 to TRBJ2-1; 9 positions agree with TRBD2. The ends lost 2 bases at V and 8 bases at J; junction bases unmatched: 19. Per the germline V gene, CDR1 is MNHEY and CDR2 is SVGEGT. The CDR3 contains 19 residues. CDR3 protein: CASSYPLLAGSSRGHEQFF. The CDR3 DNA sequence: TGTGCCAGCAGTTACCCCCTGCTAGCGGGATCATCTAGGGGGCATGAGCAGTTCTTC.

The V gene is TRBV5-6, the J gene TRBJ2-3; D perhaps matches TRBD2 (5 bases). This CDR3 has 16 residues. The V gene lost 0 bases and the J gene lost 1 base, with 12 bases spanning the gap. Germline assignment: CDR1 SGHDT and CDR2 YYEEEE. The CDR3 spells CASSLARGGGTDTQYF. CDR3 nucleotide sequence: TGTGCCAGCAGCTTGGCACGAGGAGGAGGCACAGATACGCAGTATTTT.

The rearrangement uses TRBV15 and TRBJ2-7, with a tentative D call TRBD1 (5 bases). Trimming pared 5 bases from V and 3 bases from J, leaving 11 bases between. The CDR3 length is 13 residues. Germline CDR1 and CDR2: LNHNV and YYDKDF (reference sequence). CDR3 region: CATSSNQGYEQYF. The CDR3 nucleotides are TGTGCCACCAGCTCCAATCAGGGCTACGAGCAGTACTTC.

This clone was counted a few times. This chain uses TRBV5-1 with TRBJ2-7; 10 nucleotides match TRBD1. The CDR3 is 15 residues long. Per the germline V gene, CDR1 is SGHRS and CDR2 is YFSETQ. Unmatched junction bases numbered 13, after V lost 9 bases and J lost 4 bases. As DNA, the CDR3 is TGCGCCATCCTCCGTCGGGACAGGGGTTTTTACGAGCAGTACTTC. Its translation is CAILRRDRGFYEQYF.

The rearrangement joins TRBV7-8 to TRBJ2-3, with D perhaps matching TRBD1 (6 bases). The germline gives CDR1 SGHVS, CDR2 FQNEAQ. V was cut by 2 bases and J by 1 base, with 10 bases left in between. The CDR3 length is 15 residues. Here the CDR3 DNA reads TGTGCCAGCAGCTTATATGGACAGCGCACAGATACGCAGTATTTT. Residues: CASSLYGQRTDTQYF.

This rearrangement joins TRBV2 to TRBJ1-1, with D unresolved. In germline, CDR1 is SNHLY, CDR2 FYNNEI. The length of the CDR3 is 13 residues. V lost 8 bases to trimming and J lost 0 bases, with 10 bases between them. As DNA, the CDR3 is TGTGCCAGCGATCCCAACATGAACACTGAAGCTTTCTTT. Translation: CASDPNMNTEAFF.

The chain uses TRBV29-1 and TRBJ2-2, with 9 bases lining up with TRBD1. CDR1 and CDR2 from the germline V gene are SQVTM and ANQGSEA. The CDR3 extends over 14 amino acids. V was pared by 6 bases and J by 3 bases, with 5 bases of the junction left unmatched. The DNA for the CDR3 is TGCAGCGTGCGCCGGGACAGGGACACCGGGGAGCTGTTTTTT. As protein: CSVRRDRDTGELFF.

J is TRBJ1-4 and V is TRBV18; D not certain. This CDR3 has 15 residues. Trimming cost V 2 bases and J 7 bases, with 14 bases left between them. Germline loops: CDR1 KGHSH, CDR2 LQKENI. The CDR3 loop reads CASSPRTGESEKLFF. In DNA form, the CDR3 reads TGTGCCAGCTCACCAAGGACGGGAGAGAGTGAAAAACTGTTTTTT.

Note on this clone: Germline is not matched at one junction end, which may reflect a read error. The CDR3 here is CANSSRQGAWAEQYF. The CDR3 DNA follows: TGTGCCAACAGCTCCCGACAGGGGGCTTGGGCCGAGCAGTACTTC. The chain links TRBV11-2 to TRBJ2-7, with 10 nucleotides matching TRBD1. Germline lookup yields CDR1 SGHAT and CDR2 FQNNGV. The CDR3 is made up of 15 amino acids.

This chain links TRBV13 with TRBJ1-2; no reliable D call. Between the trimmed V and J ends, which lost 4 bases and 4 bases, there was a span of 13 bases. The CDR3 runs to 14 residues. Germline V gives CDR1 PRHDT, CDR2 FYEKMQ (reference sequence). The CDR3 sequence is CASSSASGSYGYTF. As DNA, the CDR3 is TGTGCCAGCAGCTCCGCCTCCGGTAGCTATGGCTACACCTTC.

The J gene is TRBJ2-2, the V gene TRBV3-1 (or the pseudogene TRBV3-2); D call uncertain. V dropped 6 bases and J dropped 5 bases, with 4 bases sitting between them. The CDR3 is made up of 11 amino acids. Germline V CDR1 and CDR2: LGHDT, YNNKEL (reference sequence). CDR3 nucleotides: TGTGCCAGCAGGTATACCGGGGAGCTGTTTTTT. Its protein is CASRYTGELFF.

The gene calls are TRBV4-3 and TRBJ2-3; weak D call: TRBD1 (5 bases). V was cut by 4 bases and J by 2 bases, with 10 bases left in between. Germline V CDR1 and CDR2: LGHNA, YSLEER. CDR3 size: 14 residues. The CDR3 sequence: CASSRGRSTDTQYF. The DNA for the CDR3 is TGCGCCAGCAGCCGGGGCAGATCCACAGATACGCAGTATTTT.

The chain recombines TRBV5-1 with TRBJ2-2, with no clear D. Germline CDR1 SGHRS, CDR2 YFSETQ. V lost 5 bases and J 5 bases, leaving 13 bases between the germline ends. This CDR3 is built from 14 residues. The chain's CDR3 is CASRELPGTGELFF. DNA for the CDR3: TGCGCCAGCAGGGAACTACCGGGTACCGGGGAGCTGTTTTTT.

The CDR3 DNA reads as TGTGCCAGCAGTACCTTGACAGAAGCTTTCTTT. It encodes CASSTLTEAFF. V usage is TRBV11-2 and J usage is TRBJ1-1; D remains ambiguous. With 6 bases removed from V and 8 bases from J, the gap between germline ends came to 10 bases. CDR1 is SGHAT and CDR2 is FQNNGV in the germline V gene. The CDR3 runs 11 residues.

The chain joins TRBV4-2 to TRBJ1-2; D call uncertain. Germline V gene data show CDR1 as LGHNA and CDR2 as YNFKEQ. This CDR3 is built from 16 residues. With 5 bases removed from V and 7 bases from J, the gap between germline ends came to 23 bases. The CDR3 coding sequence is TGTGCCAGCAGCGGCGGAGCGGGAGTGGGGAGGAGTGGCTACACCTTC. Amino acid sequence: CASSGGAGVGRSGYTF.

This clone occurred once. The gene calls are TRBV19 and TRBJ2-1, with 10 bases lining up with TRBD2. J was trimmed by 2 bases and V by 9 bases; bases with no gene match: 7. CDR3 length: 15 residues. Germline-derived CDR1 and CDR2 are LNHDA and SQIVND (reference sequence). The CDR3 DNA reads as TGTGCCAGCGGGACTAGCGTCGGAGCCTACAATGAGCAGTTCTTC. It is translated as CASGTSVGAYNEQFF.

The genes are TRBV5-4 and TRBJ2-5, with a tentative D call TRBD2 (5 bases). V lost 4 bases, J lost 5 bases, and 12 bases lay in between. CDR3 length: 13 residues. The germline CDR1 and CDR2 sequences are SGHNT and YYREEE (reference sequence). The CDR3 DNA reads TGTGCCAGCAGCGTTGTATCGGGGGAGACCCAGTACTTC. As protein: CASSVVSGETQYF.

The chain has TRBV4-3 and TRBJ2-7; 13 bases match TRBD2. V lost 0 bases to trimming and J lost 4 bases; unmatched junction nucleotides: 12. CDR1 LGHNA and CDR2 YSLEER come from the germline V gene. This CDR3 is 19 amino acids long. CDR3 nucleotide sequence: TGCGCCAGCAGCCAAGATTATTGGCATCGGACTAGCGGGAGTTACGAGCAGTACTTC. Amino acids: CASSQDYWHRTSGSYEQYF.

A few counts support this clone. This chain uses TRBV14 with TRBJ2-7; D is perhaps TRBD2 (6 bases). V shed 1 base and J shed 2 bases, with 24 bases lying between them. The CDR3 extends over 19 amino acids. Germline CDR1 and CDR2: SGHDN and FVKESK. The CDR3 loop reads CASSQGLGTRDSVAYEQYF. The CDR3 DNA sequence: TGTGCCAGCAGCCAAGGACTCGGAACTCGGGACTCCGTGGCCTACGAGCAGTACTTC.